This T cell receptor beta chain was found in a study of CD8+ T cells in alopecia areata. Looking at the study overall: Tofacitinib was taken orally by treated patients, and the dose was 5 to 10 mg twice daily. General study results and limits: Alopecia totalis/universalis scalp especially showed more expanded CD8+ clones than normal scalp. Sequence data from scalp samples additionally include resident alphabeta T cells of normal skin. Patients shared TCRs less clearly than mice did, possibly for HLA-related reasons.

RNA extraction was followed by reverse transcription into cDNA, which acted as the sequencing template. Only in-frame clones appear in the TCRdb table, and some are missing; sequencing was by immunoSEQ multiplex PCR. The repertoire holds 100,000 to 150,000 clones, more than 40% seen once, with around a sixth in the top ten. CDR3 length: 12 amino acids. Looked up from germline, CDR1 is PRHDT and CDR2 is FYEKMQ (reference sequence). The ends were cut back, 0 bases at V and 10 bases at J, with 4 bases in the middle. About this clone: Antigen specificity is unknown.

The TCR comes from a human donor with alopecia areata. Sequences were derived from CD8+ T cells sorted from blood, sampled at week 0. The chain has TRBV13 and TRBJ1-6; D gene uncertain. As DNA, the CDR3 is TGTGCCAGCAGCTTAGGGGGCTCACCCCTCCACTTT. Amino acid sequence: CASSLGGSPLHF. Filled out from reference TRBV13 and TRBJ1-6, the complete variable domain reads AAGVIQSPRHLIKEKRETATLKCYPIPRHDTVYWYQQGPGQDPQFLISFYEKMQSDKGSIPDRFSAQQFSDYHSELNMSSLELGDSALYFCASSLGGSPLHFGNGTRLTVT.